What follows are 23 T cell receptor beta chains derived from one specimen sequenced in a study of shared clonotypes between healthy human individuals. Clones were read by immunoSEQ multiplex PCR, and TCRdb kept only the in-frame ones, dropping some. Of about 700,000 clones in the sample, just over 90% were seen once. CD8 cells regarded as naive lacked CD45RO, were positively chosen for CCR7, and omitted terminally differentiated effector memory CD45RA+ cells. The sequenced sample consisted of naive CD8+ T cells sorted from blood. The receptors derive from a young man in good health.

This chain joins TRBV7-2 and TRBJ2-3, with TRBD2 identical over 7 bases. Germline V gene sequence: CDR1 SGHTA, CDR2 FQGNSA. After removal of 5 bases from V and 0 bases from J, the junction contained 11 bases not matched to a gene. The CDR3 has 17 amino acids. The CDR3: CASSPGLAVPSTDTQYF. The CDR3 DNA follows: TGTGCCAGCAGCCCGGGGCTAGCGGTTCCTAGCACAGATACGCAGTATTTT.

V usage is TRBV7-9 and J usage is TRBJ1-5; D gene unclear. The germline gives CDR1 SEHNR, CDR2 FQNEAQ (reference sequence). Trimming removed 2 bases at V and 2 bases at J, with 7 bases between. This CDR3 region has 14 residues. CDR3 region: CASSLPDGNQPQHF. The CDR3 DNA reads TGTGCCAGCAGCTTACCGGACGGCAATCAGCCCCAGCATTTT.

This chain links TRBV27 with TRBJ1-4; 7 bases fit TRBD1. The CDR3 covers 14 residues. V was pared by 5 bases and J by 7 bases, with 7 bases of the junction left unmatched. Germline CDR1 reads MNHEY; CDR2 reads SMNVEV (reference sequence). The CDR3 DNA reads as TGTGCCAGCAGTAAACAGGGGTTCGGTGAAAAACTGTTTTTT. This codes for CASSKQGFGEKLFF.

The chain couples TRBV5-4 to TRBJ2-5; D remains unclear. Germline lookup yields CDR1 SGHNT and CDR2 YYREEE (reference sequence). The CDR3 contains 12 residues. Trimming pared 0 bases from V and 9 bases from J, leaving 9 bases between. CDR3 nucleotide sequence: TGTGCCAGCAGCTTGGGGGTAGGAGCCCAGTACTTC. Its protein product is CASSLGVGAQYF.

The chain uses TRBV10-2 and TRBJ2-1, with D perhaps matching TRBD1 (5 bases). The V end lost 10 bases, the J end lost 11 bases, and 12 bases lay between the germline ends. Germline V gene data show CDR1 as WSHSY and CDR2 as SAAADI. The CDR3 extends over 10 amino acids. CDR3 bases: TGCGCCACCGAAGGGGTCCAGCAGTTCTTC. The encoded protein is CATEGVQQFF.

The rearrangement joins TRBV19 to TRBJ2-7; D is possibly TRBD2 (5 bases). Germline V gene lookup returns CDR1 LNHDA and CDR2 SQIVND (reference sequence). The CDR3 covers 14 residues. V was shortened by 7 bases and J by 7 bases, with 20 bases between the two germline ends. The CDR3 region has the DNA TGTGCCAGTACCCCAGGACGGACGACGGGAGAGCAGTACTTC. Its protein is CASTPGRTTGEQYF.

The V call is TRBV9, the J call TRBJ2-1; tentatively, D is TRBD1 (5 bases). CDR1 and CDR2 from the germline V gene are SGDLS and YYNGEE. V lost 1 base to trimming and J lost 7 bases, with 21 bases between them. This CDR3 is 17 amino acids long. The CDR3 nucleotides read TGTGCCAGCAGCGTATCCCAGGGCGGAAGGGCTGCAAATGAGCAGTTCTTC. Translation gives CASSVSQGGRAANEQFF.

The CDR3 bases are TGTGCCAGCAGAGGGGACTATTCGGAAGGCGAGCAGTACTTC. This sequence encodes CASRGDYSEGEQYF. The chain has TRBV28 and TRBJ2-7, with 7 bases identical to TRBD2. Germline values: CDR1 MDHEN, CDR2 SYDVKM. This CDR3 is built from 14 residues. Trimming cost V 6 bases and J 6 bases; bases outside gene matches: 11.

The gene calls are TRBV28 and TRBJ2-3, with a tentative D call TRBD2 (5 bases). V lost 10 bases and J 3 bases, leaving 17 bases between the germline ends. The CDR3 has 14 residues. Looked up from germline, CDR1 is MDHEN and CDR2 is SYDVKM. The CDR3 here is CATQGTRWTDTQYF. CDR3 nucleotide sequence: TGTGCCACCCAAGGAACTAGATGGACAGATACGCAGTATTTT.

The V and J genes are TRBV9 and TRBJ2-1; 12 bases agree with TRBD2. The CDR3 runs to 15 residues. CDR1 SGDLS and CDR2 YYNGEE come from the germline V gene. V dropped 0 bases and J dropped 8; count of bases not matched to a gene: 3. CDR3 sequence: CASSVEASGRDEQFF. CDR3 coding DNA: TGTGCCAGCAGCGTAGAGGCTAGCGGGAGGGATGAGCAGTTCTTC.

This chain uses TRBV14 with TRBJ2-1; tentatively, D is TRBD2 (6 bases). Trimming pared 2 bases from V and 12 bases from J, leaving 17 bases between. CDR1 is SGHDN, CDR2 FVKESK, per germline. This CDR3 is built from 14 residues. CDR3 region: CASSQRGGPTGQFF. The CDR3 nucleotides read TGTGCCAGCAGCCAACGGGGAGGACCTACGGGGCAGTTCTTC.

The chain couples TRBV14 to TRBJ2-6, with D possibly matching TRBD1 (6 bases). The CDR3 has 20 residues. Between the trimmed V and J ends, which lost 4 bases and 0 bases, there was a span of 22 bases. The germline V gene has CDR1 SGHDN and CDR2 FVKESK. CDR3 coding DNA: TGTGCCAGCAGCCTTACAATCAGGGTGGGACATGACTCTGGGGCCAACGTCCTGACTTTC. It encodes CASSLTIRVGHDSGANVLTF.

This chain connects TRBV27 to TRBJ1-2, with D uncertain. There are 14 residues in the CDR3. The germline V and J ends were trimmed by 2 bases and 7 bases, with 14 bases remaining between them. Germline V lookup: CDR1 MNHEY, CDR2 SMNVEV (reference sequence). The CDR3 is CASSLVADRSGYTF. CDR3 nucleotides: TGTGCCAGCAGTTTAGTTGCCGACCGGAGTGGCTACACCTTC.

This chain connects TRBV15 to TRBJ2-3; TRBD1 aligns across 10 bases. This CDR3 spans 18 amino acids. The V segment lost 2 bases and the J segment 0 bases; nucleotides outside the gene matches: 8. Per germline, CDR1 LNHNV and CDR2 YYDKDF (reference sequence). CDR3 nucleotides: TGTGCCACCAGCAGACACCGGGACAGGGGATCGAGCACAGATACGCAGTATTTT. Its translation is CATSRHRDRGSSTDTQYF.

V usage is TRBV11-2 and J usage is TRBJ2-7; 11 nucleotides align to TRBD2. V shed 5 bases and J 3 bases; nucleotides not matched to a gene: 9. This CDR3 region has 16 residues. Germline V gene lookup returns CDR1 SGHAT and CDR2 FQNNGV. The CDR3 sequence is CASSQGPGLAVYEQYF. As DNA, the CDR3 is TGTGCCAGCAGCCAGGGGCCGGGACTAGCGGTCTACGAGCAGTACTTC.

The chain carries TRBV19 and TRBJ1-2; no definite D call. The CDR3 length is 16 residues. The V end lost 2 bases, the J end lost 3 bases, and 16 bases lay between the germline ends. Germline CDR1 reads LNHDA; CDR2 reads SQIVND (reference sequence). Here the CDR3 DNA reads TGTGCCAGTAGTATAACGTTTAGAGGGTTTGACTATGGCTACACCTTC. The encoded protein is CASSITFRGFDYGYTF.

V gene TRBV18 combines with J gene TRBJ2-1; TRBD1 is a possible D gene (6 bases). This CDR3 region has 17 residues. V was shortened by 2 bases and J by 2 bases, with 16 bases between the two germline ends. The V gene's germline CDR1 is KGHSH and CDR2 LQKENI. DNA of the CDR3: TGTGCCAGCTCACCAGAAAACAGGGTCGACCCCTACAATGAGCAGTTCTTC. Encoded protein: CASSPENRVDPYNEQFF. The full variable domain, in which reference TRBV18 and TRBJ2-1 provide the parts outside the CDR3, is NAGVMQNPRHLVRRRGQEARLRCSPMKGHSHVYWYRQLPEEGLKFMVYLQKENIIDESGMPKERFSAEFPKEGPSILRIQQVVRGDSAAYFCASSPENRVDPYNEQFFGPGTRLTVL.

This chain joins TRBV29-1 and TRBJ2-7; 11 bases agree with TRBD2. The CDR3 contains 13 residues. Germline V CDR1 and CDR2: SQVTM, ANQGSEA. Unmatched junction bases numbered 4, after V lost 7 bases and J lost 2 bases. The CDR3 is CSALTSGTYEQYF. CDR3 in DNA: TGCAGCGCCTTGACTAGCGGGACCTACGAGCAGTACTTC.

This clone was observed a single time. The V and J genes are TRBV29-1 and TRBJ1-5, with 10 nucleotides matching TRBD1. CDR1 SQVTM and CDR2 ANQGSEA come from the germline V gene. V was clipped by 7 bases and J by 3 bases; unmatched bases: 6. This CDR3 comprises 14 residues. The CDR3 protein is CSAWTGGPNQPQHF. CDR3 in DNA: TGCAGCGCCTGGACAGGGGGGCCCAATCAGCCCCAGCATTTT.

CDR3 nucleotides: TGCAGCGTTGTCGGTCCGGATCCCCAAGAGACCCAGTACTTC. Residues: CSVVGPDPQETQYF. The chain carries TRBV29-1 and TRBJ2-5, with unresolved D. From germline, CDR1 is SQVTM and CDR2 ANQGSEA. V lost 4 bases, J lost 1 base, and 13 bases lay in between. The CDR3 extends over 14 amino acids.

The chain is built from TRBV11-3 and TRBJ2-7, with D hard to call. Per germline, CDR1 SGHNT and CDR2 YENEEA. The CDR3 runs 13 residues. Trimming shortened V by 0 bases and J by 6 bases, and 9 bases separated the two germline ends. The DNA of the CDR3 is TGTGCCAGCAGCTTAGATTCAAGCCTCGAGCAGTACTTC. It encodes CASSLDSSLEQYF.

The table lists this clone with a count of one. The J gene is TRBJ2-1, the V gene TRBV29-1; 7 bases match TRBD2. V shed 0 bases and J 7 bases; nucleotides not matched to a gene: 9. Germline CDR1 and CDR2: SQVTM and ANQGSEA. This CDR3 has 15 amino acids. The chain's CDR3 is CSVEDSGGLPNEQFF. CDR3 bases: TGCAGCGTTGAAGATTCGGGGGGACTTCCGAATGAGCAGTTCTTC.

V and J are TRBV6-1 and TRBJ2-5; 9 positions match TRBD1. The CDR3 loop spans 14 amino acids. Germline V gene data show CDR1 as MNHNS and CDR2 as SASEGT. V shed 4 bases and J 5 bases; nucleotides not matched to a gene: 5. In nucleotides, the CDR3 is TGTGCCAGCAGTGCACAGGGGGCGCAGGAGACCCAGTACTTC. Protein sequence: CASSAQGAQETQYF.